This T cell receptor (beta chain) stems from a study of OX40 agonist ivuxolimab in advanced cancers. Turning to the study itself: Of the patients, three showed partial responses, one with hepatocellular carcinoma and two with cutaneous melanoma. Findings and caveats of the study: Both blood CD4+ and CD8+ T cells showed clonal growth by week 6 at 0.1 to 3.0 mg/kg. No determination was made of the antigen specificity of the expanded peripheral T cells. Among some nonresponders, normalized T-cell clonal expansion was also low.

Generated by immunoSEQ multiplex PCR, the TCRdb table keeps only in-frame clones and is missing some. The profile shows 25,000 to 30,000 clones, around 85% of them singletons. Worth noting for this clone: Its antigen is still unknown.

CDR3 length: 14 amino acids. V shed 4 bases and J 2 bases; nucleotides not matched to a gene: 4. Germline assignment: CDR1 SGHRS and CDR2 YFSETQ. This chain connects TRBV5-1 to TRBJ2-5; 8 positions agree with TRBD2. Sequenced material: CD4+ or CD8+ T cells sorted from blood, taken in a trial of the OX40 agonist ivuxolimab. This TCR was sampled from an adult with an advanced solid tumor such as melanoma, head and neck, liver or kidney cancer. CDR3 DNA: TGCGCCAGCAGCATCGCGGGAGGTCAAGAGACCCAGTACTTC. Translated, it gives CASSIAGGQETQYF. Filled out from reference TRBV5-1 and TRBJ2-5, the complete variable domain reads KAGVTQTPRYLIKTRGQQVTLSCSPISGHRSVSWYQQTPGQGLQFLFEYFSETQRNKGNFPGRFSGRQFSNSRSEMNVSTLELGDSALYLCASSIAGGQETQYFGPGTRLLVL.